This T cell receptor beta chain was recorded in a study of CD8 T cells in ankylosing spondylitis. This clonotype was recorded at least ten times. The target antigen is unknown. Study results and caveats: A motif in TCR beta, a set of eight highly homologous variants, appeared characteristic of ankylosing spondylitis blood. Some of these motif variants have turned up before, in reports on reactive arthritis synovial fluid and blood.

Making use of molecular barcodes, quantitative 5'-RACE generated TCR beta libraries. TCRdb independently ran MiXCR on the 5' RACE reads; one entry per CDR3 protein. The table records hundreds of thousands of distinct CDR3 sequences, roughly 8.6% of them present only once. This clonotype originated in a male donor with ankylosing spondylitis or in good health (not recorded which). Sequences were obtained from blood, either unsorted or a sorted T cell fraction (not recorded which).

Here the CDR3 reads CASSVVAGGSYNEQFF. CDR3 DNA: TGTGCCAGCAGCGTAGTCGCGGGAGGGTCGTACAATGAGCAGTTCTTC. The rearrangement uses TRBV9 and TRBJ2-1, with TRBD2 matching over 9 bases. Trimming cost V 0 bases and J 4 bases; bases outside gene matches: 5. The V gene's germline CDR1 is SGDLS and CDR2 YYNGEE. There are 16 residues in the CDR3. Supplemented by reference TRBV9 and TRBJ2-1, the full variable domain reads DSGVTQTPKHLITATGQRVTLRCSPRSGDLSVYWYQQSLDQGLQFLIQYYNGEERAKGNILERFSAQQFPDLHSELNLSSLELGDSALYFCASSVVAGGSYNEQFFGPGTRLTVL.